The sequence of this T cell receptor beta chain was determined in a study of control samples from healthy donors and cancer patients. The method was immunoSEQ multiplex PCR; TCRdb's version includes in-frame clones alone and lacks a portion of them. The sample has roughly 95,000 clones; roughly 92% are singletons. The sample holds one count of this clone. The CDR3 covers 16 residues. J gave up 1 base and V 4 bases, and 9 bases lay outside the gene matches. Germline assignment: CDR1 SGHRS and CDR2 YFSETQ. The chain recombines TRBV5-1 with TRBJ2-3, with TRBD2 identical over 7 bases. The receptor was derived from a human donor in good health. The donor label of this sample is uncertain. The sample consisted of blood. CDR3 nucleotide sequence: TGCGCCAGCAGCCGCGGGGGTGGACCCGGCACAGATACGCAGTATTTT. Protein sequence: CASSRGGGPGTDTQYF.